A selection of T cell receptor beta chains follows, all from one sample in a study of blood T cell repertoires in COVID-19. Sequenced by immunoSEQ multiplex PCR; TCRdb stores in-frame clones only, minus some. The sample lists approximately 70,000 clones, more than 85% seen once, with around 13% in the top ten. The sample consisted of peripheral blood. Every receptor here comes from a human donor with active COVID-19. The donor label of this sample is uncertain. Both conserved end residues are part of each CDR3. The D gene is left open where the match is weak.

V gene,J gene,D gene,CDR3 protein,CDR3 DNA
TRBV11-2,TRBJ2-1,TRBD2,CASRPGLSYNEQFF,TGTGCCAGCAGGCCGGGACTATCTTACAATGAGCAGTTCTTC
TRBV18,TRBJ2-5,TRBD2,CASSPRLAGAETQYF,TGTGCCAGCTCACCTAGACTAGCGGGAGCAGAGACCCAGTACTTC
TRBV6-5,TRBJ2-6,.,CASRDSAGANVLTF,TGTGCCAGCAGGGACAGTGCCGGGGCCAACGTCCTGACTTTC
TRBV7-2,TRBJ2-1,.,CASAPSKAYNEQFF,TGTGCCAGCGCCCCTAGCAAAGCCTACAATGAGCAGTTCTTC
TRBV7-9,TRBJ2-5,.,CASSLRSGGIETQYF,TGTGCCAGCAGCTTGAGGTCGGGCGGGATAGAGACCCAGTACTTC
TRBV3-1/TRBV3-2,TRBJ2-6,.,CASSLPGVSTGANVLTF,TGTGCCAGCAGCCTTCCAGGGGTCTCAACCGGGGCCAACGTCCTGACTTTC
TRBV5-4,TRBJ2-7,TRBD2,CASSMGPSGAYEQYF,TGTGCCAGCAGCATGGGACCTAGCGGGGCCTACGAGCAGTACTTC
TRBV7-3,TRBJ1-2,TRBD1,CASSTGQGHYGYTF,TGTGCCAGCAGCACGGGACAGGGTCACTATGGCTACACCTTC
TRBV19,TRBJ1-1,.,CASIGLGVAFF,TGTGCCAGTATTGGCCTAGGGGTCGCTTTCTTT
TRBV6-2/TRBV6-3,TRBJ2-7,.,CASSSLSYEQYF,TGTGCCAGCAGTTCCCTTAGCTACGAGCAGTACTTC
TRBV2,TRBJ2-3,TRBD1,CASSAQGSTDTQYF,TGTGCCAGCAGTGCACAGGGGTCTACAGATACGCAGTATTTT
TRBV2,TRBJ1-3,.,CASSEAERNTIYF,TGTGCCAGCAGTGAGGCGGAGAGAAACACCATATATTTT
TRBV18,TRBJ2-1,.,CASSPPRTVYNEQFF,TGTGCCAGCTCACCACCGAGGACAGTCTACAATGAGCAGTTCTTC
TRBV9,TRBJ2-2,.,CASSVAGGELFF,TGTGCCAGCAGCGTAGCAGGCGGGGAGCTGTTTTTT
TRBV10-3,TRBJ2-1,TRBD2,CAISGGSGSDNEQFF,TGTGCCATCAGTGGAGGTAGCGGGAGTGACAATGAGCAGTTCTTC
TRBV5-4,TRBJ2-3,TRBD2,CASSLAASGQDTQYF,TGTGCCAGCAGCTTGGCGGCTAGCGGACAAGATACGCAGTATTTT
TRBV5-5,TRBJ1-6,.,CASSLVDSSSYNSPLHF,TGTGCCAGCAGCTTGGTAGACTCAAGCTCCTATAATTCACCCCTCCACTTT
TRBV15,TRBJ2-7,TRBD1,CATSRGTGSYEQYF,TGTGCCACCAGCAGAGGGACAGGGTCCTACGAGCAGTACTTC
TRBV27,TRBJ2-7,TRBD1,CASSSLGTGQTYEQYF,TGTGCCAGCAGTTCCCTCGGGACAGGACAAACCTACGAGCAGTACTTC
TRBV7-9,TRBJ2-4,.,CASSSGDPKNIQYF,TGTGCCAGCAGTTCGGGGGACCCTAAAAACATTCAGTACTTC
TRBV7-9,TRBJ1-1,.,CASSSDTEAFF,TGTGCCAGCAGCTCAGATACTGAAGCTTTCTTT
TRBV3-1/TRBV3-2,TRBJ1-2,.,CASSQDGSGWNYGYTF,TGTGCCAGCAGCCAAGATGGTTCAGGGTGGAACTATGGCTACACCTTC
TRBV6-5,TRBJ2-7,TRBD1,CASSYTGGYEQYF,TGTGCCAGCAGTTATACAGGGGGCTACGAGCAGTACTTC
TRBV29-1,TRBJ2-7,TRBD1,CSVEGGGQGRSYEQYF,TGCAGCGTTGAAGGTGGGGGACAGGGGCGCTCCTACGAGCAGTACTTC
TRBV7-2,TRBJ2-7,TRBD1,CASSPWPGTVGGLGQYF,TGTGCCAGCAGCCCATGGCCGGGGACAGTTGGGGGTTTAGGGCAGTACTTC
TRBV7-9,TRBJ2-3,.,CASSLRPRATDTQYF,TGTGCCAGCAGCTTACGCCCCAGGGCGACAGATACGCAGTATTTT
TRBV23-1,TRBJ2-1,.,CASFPGTTSSYNEQFF,TGCGCCAGCTTCCCAGGGACAACTAGCTCCTACAATGAGCAGTTCTTC